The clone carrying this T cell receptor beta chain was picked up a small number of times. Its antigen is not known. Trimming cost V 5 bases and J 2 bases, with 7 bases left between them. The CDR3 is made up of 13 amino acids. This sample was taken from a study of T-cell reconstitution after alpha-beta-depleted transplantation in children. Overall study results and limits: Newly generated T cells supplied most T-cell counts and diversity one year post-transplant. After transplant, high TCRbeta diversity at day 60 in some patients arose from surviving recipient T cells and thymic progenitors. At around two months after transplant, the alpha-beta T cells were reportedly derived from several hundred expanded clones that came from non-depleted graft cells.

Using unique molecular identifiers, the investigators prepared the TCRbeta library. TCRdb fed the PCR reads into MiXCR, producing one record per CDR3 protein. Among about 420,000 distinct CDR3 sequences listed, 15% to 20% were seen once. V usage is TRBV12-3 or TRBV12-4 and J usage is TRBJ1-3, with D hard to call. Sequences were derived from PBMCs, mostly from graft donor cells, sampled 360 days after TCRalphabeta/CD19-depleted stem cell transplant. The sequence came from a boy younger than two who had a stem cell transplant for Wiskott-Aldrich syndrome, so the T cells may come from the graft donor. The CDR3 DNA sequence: TGTGCCAGCAGTCCCCCTCCTGGAAACACCATATATTTT. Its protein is CASSPPPGNTIYF.